This T cell receptor (beta chain) was documented in a study of human T cells and chemical hapten exposure. As for the study in general: Sensitization employed 2% DPC on roughly 2 cm by roughly 2 cm of upper inner arm skin. DPC 0.01% went on the upper back by patch test, with reading at 6 days. Overall study findings and caveats: The number of TCRs over 1 in 1000 frequency stayed unchanged after DPC.

TCRdb used MiXCR to reprocess the RACE reads, holding one entry per CDR3 protein. The data hold tens of thousands of distinct CDR3 sequences, with approximately 10% observed a single time. Time point meaning: patch test 2, 6 weeks after DPC sensitization. Treatment described: therapeutic diphenylcyclopropenone sensitization with weekly scalp DPC. Donors, patients with alopecia ranging from 18 to 70 years old and judged suitable for DPC, provided samples. This clonotype was counted many times. What it binds is unknown. The TCR originated in a woman under 40 with alopecia areata. Some clones in this sample may be carry-over from other donors' samples. The sequencing here drew on whole blood, taken in connection with sensitization to the hapten diphenylcyclopropenone (DPC).

For the CDR3, the DNA is TGTGCCAGCAGTGAAGGGGAACTAGCGGGACTCAATGAGCAGTTCTTC. Its protein product is CASSEGELAGLNEQFF. The V gene is TRBV2, the J gene TRBJ2-1; 10 positions match TRBD2. Looked up from germline, CDR1 is SNHLY and CDR2 is FYNNEI. J lost 6 bases, V lost 1 base, and 6 bases had no gene match. The CDR3 loop spans 16 amino acids.